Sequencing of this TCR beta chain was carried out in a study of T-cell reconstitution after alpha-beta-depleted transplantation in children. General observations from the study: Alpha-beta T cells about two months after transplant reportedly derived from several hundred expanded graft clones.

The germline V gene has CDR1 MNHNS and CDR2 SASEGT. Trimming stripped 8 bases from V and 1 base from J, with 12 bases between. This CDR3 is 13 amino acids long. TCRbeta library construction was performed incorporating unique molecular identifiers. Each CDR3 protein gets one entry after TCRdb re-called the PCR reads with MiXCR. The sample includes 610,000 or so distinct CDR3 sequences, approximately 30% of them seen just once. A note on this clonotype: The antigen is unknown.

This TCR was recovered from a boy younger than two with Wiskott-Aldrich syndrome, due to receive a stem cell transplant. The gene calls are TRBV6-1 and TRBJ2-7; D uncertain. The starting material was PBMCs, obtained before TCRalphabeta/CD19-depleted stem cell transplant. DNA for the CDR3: TGTGCCAGCGGCGCACACGTGTCCTACGAGCAGTACTTC. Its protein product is CASGAHVSYEQYF.